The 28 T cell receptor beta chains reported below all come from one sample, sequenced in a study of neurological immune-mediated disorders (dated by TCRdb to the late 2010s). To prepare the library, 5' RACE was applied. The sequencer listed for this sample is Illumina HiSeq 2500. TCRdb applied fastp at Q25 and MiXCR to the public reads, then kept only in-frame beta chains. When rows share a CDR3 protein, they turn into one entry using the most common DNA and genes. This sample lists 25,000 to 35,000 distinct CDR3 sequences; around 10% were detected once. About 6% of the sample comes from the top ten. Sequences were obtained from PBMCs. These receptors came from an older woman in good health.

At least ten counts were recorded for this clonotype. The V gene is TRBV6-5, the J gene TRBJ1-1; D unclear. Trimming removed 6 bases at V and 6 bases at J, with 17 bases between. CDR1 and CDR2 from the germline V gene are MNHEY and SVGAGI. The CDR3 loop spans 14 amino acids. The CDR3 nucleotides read TGTGCCAGCAGCCCCTGGGCTGGGCCTCCTGAAGCTTTCTTT. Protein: CASSPWAGPPEAFF.

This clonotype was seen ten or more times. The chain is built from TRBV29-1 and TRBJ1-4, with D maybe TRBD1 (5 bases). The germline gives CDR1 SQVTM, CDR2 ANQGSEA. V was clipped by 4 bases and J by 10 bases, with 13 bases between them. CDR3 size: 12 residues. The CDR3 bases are TGCAGCGTTGTTGGGGGGGAAGGAAAACTGTTTTTT. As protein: CSVVGGEGKLFF. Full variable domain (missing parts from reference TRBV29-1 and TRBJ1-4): SAVISQKPSRDICQRGTSLTIQCQVDSQVTMMFWYRQQPGQSLTLIATANQGSEATYESGFVIDKFPISRPNLTFSTLTVSNMSPEDSSIYLCSVVGGEGKLFFGSGTQLSVL.

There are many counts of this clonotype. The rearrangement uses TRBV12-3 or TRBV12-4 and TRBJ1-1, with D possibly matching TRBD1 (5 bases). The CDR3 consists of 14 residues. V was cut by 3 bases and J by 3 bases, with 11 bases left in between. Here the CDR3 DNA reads TGTGCCAGCAGTTTTTGGACAAGTGACACTGAAGCTTTCTTT. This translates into CASSFWTSDTEAFF.

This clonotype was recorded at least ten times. The CDR3 DNA reads TGTGCCAGCAGCCAAGTGTCAGGGGGTAACAATGAGCAGTTCTTC. Translated, it gives CASSQVSGGNNEQFF. V is TRBV4-2 and J is TRBJ2-1, with 7 bases that match TRBD1. CDR3 size: 15 residues. The V and J ends lost 1 base and 5 bases, in that order; junction bases with no gene match: 5. Germline V lookup: CDR1 LGHNA, CDR2 YNFKEQ.

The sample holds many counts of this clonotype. The CDR3 here is CASSPGGLTDTQYF. The CDR3 nucleotides read TGTGCCAGCAGCCCGGGGGGGCTCACAGATACGCAGTATTTT. The V and J genes are TRBV9 and TRBJ2-3; 8 nucleotides agree with TRBD2. Germline CDR1 is SGDLS and CDR2 is YYNGEE. The CDR3 consists of 14 residues. The V gene end was trimmed by 4 bases and the J gene end by 2 bases; junction bases not matched to a gene: 3.

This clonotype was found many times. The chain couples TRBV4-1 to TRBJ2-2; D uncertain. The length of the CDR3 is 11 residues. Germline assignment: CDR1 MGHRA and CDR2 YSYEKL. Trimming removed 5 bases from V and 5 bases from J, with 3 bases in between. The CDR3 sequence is CASSVTGELFF. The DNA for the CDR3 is TGCGCCAGCAGCGTAACCGGGGAGCTGTTTTTT.

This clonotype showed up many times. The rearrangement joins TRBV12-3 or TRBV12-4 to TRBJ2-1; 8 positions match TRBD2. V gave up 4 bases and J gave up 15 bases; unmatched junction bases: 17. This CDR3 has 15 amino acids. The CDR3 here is CASSWVSGEAATRFF. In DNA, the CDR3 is TGTGCCAGCAGTTGGGTTAGCGGGGAGGCCGCGACAAGGTTCTTC.

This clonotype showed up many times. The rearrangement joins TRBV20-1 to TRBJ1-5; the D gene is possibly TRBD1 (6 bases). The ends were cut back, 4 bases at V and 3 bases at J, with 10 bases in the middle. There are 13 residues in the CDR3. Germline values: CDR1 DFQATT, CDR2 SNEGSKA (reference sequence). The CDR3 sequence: CSATRQDNQPQHF. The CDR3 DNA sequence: TGCAGTGCTACAAGACAGGACAATCAGCCCCAGCATTTT.

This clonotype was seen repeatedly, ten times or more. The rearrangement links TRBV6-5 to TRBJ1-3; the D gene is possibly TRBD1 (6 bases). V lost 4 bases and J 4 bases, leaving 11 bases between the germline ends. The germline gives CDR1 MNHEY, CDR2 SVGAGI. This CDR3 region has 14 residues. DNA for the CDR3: TGTGCCAGCAGTTCGGGACATACGGGAAACACCATATATTTT. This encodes CASSSGHTGNTIYF.

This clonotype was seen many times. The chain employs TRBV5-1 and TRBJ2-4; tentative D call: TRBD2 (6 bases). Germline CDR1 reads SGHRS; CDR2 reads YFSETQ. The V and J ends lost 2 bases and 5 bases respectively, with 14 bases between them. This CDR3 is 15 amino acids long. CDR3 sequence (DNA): TGCGCCAGCAGCTTTGGGTCACCGGGGGAAAACATTCAGTACTTC. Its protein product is CASSFGSPGENIQYF.

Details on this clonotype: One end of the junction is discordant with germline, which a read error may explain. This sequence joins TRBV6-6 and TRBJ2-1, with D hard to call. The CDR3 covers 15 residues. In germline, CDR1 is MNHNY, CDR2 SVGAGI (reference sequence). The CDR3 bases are TGTGCCAGCAGTTCCGACGGCCTCTCCTATAATGAGGAGTTCTTC. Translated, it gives CASSSDGLSYNEEFF.

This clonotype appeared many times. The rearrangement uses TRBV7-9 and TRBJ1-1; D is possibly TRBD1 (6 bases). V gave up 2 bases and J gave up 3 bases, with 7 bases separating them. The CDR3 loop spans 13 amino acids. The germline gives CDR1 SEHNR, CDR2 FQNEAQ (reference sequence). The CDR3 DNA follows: TGTGCCAGCAGCTTAAGGGGGTACACTGAAGCTTTCTTT. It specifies CASSLRGYTEAFF.

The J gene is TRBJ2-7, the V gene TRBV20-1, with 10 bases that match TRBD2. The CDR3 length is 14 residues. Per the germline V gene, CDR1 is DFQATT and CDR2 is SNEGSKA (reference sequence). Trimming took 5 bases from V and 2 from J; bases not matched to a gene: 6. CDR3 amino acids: CSARIAGGAYEQYF. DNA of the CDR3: TGCAGTGCTCGTATAGCGGGGGGCGCCTACGAGCAGTACTTC.

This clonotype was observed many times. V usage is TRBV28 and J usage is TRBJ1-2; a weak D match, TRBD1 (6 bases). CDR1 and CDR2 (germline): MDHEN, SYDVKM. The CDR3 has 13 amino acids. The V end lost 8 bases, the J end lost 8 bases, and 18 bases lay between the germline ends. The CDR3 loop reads CASLTQGGGGYTF. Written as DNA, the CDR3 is TGTGCCAGCCTTACACAGGGTGGCGGAGGCTACACCTTC.

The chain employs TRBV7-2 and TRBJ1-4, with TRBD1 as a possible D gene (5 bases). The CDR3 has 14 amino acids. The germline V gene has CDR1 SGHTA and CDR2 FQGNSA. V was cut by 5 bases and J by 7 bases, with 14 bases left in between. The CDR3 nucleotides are TGTGCCAGCAGCACCAACTGGGGGAGTGAAAAACTGTTTTTT. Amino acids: CASSTNWGSEKLFF.

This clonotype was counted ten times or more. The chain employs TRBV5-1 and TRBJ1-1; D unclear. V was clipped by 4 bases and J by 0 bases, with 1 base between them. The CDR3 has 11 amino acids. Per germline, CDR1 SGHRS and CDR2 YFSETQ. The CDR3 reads CASSLNTEAFF. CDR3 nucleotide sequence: TGCGCCAGCAGCCTGAACACTGAAGCTTTCTTT. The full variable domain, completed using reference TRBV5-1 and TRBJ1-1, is KAGVTQTPRYLIKTRGQQVTLSCSPISGHRSVSWYQQTPGQGLQFLFEYFSETQRNKGNFPGRFSGRQFSNSRSEMNVSTLELGDSALYLCASSLNTEAFFGQGTRLTVV.

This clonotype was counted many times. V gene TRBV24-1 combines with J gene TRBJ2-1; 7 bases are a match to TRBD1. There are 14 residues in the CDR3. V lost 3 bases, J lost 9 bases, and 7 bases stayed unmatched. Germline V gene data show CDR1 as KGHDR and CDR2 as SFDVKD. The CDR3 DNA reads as TGTGCCACCAGTGATGCCTCCAGGGGGAGTGAGCAGTTCTTC. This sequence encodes CATSDASRGSEQFF.

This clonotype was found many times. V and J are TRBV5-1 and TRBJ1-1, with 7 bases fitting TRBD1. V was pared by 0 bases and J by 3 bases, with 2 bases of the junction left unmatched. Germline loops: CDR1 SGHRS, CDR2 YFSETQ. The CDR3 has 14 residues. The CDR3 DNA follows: TGCGCCAGCAGCTTGGAGGGGGCTTACACTGAAGCTTTCTTT. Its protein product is CASSLEGAYTEAFF.

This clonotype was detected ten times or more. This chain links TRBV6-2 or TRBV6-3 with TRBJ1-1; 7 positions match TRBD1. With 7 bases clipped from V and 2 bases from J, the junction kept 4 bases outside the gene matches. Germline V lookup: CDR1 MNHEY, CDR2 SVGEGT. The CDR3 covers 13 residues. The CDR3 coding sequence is TGTGCCAGCAATAAGGGGGCAAACACTGAAGCTTTCTTT. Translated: CASNKGANTEAFF.

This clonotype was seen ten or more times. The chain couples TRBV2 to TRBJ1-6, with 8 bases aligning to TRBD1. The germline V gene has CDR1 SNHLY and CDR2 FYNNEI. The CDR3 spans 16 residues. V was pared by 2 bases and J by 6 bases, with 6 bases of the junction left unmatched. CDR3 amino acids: CASSEMTGAFNSPLHF. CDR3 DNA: TGTGCCAGCAGTGAAATGACAGGGGCCTTTAATTCACCCCTCCACTTT.

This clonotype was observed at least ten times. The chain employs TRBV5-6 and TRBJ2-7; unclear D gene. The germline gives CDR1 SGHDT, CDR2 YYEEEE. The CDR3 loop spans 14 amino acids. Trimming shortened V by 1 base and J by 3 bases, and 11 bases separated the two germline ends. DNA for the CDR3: TGTGCCAGCAGCTTGCGCGACCCAGTCTACGAGCAGTACTTC. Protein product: CASSLRDPVYEQYF.

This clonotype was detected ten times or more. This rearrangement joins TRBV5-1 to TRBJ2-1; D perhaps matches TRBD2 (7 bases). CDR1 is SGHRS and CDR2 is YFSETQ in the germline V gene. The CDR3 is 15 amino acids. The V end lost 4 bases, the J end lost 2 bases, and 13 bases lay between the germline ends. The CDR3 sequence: CASSPEGGAYNEQFF. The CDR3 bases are TGCGCCAGCAGCCCAGAGGGGGGGGCCTACAATGAGCAGTTCTTC.

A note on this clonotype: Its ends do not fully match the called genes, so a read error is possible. The CDR3 protein is CASRVGVPVINEQYF. The CDR3 DNA reads as TGTGCCAGCAGGGTAGGAGTCCCGGTGATCAACGAGCAGTACTTC. This chain links TRBV9 with TRBJ2-7; no definite D call. The CDR3 spans 15 residues. Germline V gives CDR1 SGDLS, CDR2 YYNGEE.

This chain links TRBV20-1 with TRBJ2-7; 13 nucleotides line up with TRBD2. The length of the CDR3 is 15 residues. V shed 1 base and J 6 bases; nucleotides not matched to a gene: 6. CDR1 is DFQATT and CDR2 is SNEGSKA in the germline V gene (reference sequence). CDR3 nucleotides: TGCAGTGCTAGAGGGGGACTAGCGGGGCCCCTCGAGCAGTACTTC. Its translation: CSARGGLAGPLEQYF.

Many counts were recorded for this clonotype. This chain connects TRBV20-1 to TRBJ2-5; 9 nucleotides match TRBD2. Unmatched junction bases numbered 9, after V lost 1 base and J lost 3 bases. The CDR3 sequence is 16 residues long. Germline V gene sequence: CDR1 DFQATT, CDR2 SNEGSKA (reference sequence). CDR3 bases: TGCAGTGCTAGAGGAGGGAGCGGGGGGTTGGAAGAGACCCAGTACTTC. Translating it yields CSARGGSGGLEETQYF.

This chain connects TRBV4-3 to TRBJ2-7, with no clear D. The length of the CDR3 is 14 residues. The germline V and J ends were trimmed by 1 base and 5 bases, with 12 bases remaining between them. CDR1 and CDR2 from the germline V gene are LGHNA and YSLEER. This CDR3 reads CASSQAQGLNEQYF. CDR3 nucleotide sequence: TGCGCCAGCAGCCAAGCCCAAGGGCTCAACGAGCAGTACTTC.

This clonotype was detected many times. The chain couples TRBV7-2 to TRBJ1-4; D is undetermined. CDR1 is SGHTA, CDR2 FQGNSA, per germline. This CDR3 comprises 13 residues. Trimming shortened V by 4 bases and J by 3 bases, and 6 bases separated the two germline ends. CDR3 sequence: CASSSEANEKLFF. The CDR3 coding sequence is TGTGCCAGCAGCTCAGAAGCTAATGAAAAACTGTTTTTT.

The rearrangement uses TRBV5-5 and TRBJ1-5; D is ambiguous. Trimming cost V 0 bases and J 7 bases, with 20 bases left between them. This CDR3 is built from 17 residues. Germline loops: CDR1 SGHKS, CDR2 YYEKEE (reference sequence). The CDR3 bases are TGTGCCAGCAGCTTGGCGTTGGCGTATCCTCTCCGACAGCCCCAGCATTTT. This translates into CASSLALAYPLRQPQHF.